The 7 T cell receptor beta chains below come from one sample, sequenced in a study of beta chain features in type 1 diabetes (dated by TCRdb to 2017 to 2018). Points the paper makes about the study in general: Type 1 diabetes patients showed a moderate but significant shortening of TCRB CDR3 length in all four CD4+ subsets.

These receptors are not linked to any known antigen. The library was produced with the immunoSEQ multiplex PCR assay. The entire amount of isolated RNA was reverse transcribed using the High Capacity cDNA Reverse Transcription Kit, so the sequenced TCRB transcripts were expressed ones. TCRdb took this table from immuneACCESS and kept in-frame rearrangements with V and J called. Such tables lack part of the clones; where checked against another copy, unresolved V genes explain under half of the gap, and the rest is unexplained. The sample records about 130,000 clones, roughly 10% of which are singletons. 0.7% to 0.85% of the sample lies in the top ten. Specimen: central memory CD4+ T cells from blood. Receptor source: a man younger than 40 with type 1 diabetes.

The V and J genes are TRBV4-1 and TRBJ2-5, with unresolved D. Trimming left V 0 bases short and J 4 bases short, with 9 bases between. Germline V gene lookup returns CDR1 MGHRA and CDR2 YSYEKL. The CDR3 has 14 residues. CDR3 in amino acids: CASSQDPQRETQYF. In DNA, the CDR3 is TGCGCCAGCAGCCAAGATCCCCAGCGAGAGACCCAGTACTTC.

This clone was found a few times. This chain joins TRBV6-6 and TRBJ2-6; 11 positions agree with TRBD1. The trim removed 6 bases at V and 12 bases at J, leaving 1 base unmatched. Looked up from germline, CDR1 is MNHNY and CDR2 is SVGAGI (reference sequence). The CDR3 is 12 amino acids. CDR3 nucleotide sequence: TGTGCCAGCAGGGGACAGGGGGGCGTCCTGACTTTC. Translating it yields CASRGQGGVLTF.

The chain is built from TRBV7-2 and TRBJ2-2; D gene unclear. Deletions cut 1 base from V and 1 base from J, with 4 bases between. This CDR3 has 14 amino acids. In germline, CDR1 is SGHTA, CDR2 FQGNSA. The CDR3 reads CASSLGQNTGELFF. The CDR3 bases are TGTGCCAGCAGCTTAGGGCAGAACACCGGGGAGCTGTTTTTT.

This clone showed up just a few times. The CDR3: CASAREIYNEQFF. CDR3 bases: TGTGCCAGCGCTCGGGAGATCTACAATGAGCAGTTCTTC. This chain uses TRBV7-8 with TRBJ2-1; D perhaps matches TRBD2 (6 bases). This CDR3 spans 13 amino acids. Trimming removed 8 bases at V and 3 bases at J, with 11 bases between. From germline, CDR1 is SGHVS and CDR2 FQNEAQ.

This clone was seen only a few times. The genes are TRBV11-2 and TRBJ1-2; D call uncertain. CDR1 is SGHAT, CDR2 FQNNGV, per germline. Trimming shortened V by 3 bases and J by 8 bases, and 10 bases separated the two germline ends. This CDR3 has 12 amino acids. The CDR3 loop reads CASSFEGDGYTF. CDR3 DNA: TGTGCCAGCAGCTTTGAGGGAGACGGCTACACCTTC.

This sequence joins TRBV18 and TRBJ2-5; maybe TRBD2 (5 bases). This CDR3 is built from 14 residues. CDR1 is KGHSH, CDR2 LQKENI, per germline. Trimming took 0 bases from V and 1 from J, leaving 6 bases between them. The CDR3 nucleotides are TGTGCCAGCTCACCACCGGGAGCCCAAGAGACCCAGTACTTC. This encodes CASSPPGAQETQYF.

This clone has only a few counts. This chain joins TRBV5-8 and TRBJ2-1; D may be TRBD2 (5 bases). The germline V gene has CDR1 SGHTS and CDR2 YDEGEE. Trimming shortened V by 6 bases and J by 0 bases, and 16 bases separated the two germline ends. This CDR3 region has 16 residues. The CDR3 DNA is TGTGCCAGCATCCCCGTGAGGGATTCCTCCTACAATGAGCAGTTCTTC. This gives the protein CASIPVRDSSYNEQFF.